Listed below are T cell receptor beta chains from one sample, sequenced in a study of blood T cell repertoires in COVID-19. Repertoires were generated with immunoSEQ multiplex PCR, while TCRdb's copy carries only in-frame clones and drops some. Among 170,000 or so clones listed, about 86% were seen once. The sequencing input was peripheral blood. These TCRs come from a man aged 50 to 60 with active or convalescent COVID-19. Each CDR3 is given with its conserved first and last residue. A D gene is named only where the DNA matches it firmly. Rows give clone size only sometimes, using once, few, many, or a class for an expanded clone.

TRBV7-3	NA	TRBD2	TRBJ2-2	TGTGCCAGCAGCTTAACAGGGGAGGCTAGCGGGAGAGGAGGGGAGCTGTTTTTT	CASSLTGEASGRGGELFF
TRBV13	once	NA	TRBJ1-2	TGTGCCAGCAGCTCCTCCCGGGAGGGAGTTTGGTATGGCTACACCTTC	CASSSSREGVWYGYTF
TRBV6-2/TRBV6-3	NA	TRBD2	TRBJ2-1	TGTGCCAGCAGTGAGGATAGCGGGGGGAACAATGAGCAGTTCTTC	CASSEDSGGNNEQFF
TRBV9	NA	NA	TRBJ2-5	TGTGCCAGCAGCGTTGGACTGCACCAAGAGACCCAGTACTTC	CASSVGLHQETQYF
TRBV21-1	NA	NA	TRBJ1-6	TGTGCCAGCAGCAACATCAAGACAGGGAAAAATTCACCCCTCCACTTT	CASSNIKTGKNSPLHF
TRBV29-1	NA	TRBD2	TRBJ2-7	TGCAGCGTTGAAGGGCGACTAGCGGGAGGGGAGCAGTACTTC	CSVEGRLAGGEQYF
TRBV7-2	NA	TRBD1	TRBJ1-4	TGTGCCAGCAGCTACCGGGACAGGGTGGGCGAAAAACTGTTTTTT	CASSYRDRVGEKLFF
TRBV24-1	NA	NA	TRBJ1-2	TGTGCCACCAGTGAGTCGGGGGTCAACTCCGGCTACACCTTC	CATSESGVNSGYTF
TRBV11-3	NA	NA	TRBJ2-7	TGTGCCAGCAGCTTAGAAGGGGCGTCATCCTACGAGCAGTACTTC	CASSLEGASSYEQYF
TRBV4-2	NA	TRBD2	TRBJ2-3	TGTGCCAGCAGCCCTTGGGTAGCGGGAGTTACAGATACGCAGTATTTT	CASSPWVAGVTDTQYF
TRBV2	NA	TRBD1	TRBJ1-5	TGTGCCAGCAGTACAGGGACAGCCGCAAATCAGCCCCAGCATTTT	CASSTGTAANQPQHF
TRBV24-1	NA	NA	TRBJ1-4	TGTGCCACCAGTGACCCCAGGGGATCTAATGAAAAACTGTTTTTT	CATSDPRGSNEKLFF
TRBV5-8	NA	TRBD1	TRBJ2-7	TGTGCCAGCGCACAGGGGGCCTACGAGCAGTACTTC	CASAQGAYEQYF
TRBV7-2	NA	TRBD2	TRBJ2-5	TGTGCCAGCAGCCAAAAGGGACTAGCGGGGGGAGAGACCCAGTACTTC	CASSQKGLAGGETQYF
TRBV19	NA	NA	TRBJ1-1	TGTGCCAGTACTATGGGTCGGGGGAACACTGAAGCTTTCTTT	CASTMGRGNTEAFF
TRBV5-1	few	NA	TRBJ1-1	TGCGCCAGCAGCTTGGGCGAGGTGTTGAACACTGAAGCTTTCTTT	CASSLGEVLNTEAFF
TRBV11-2	NA	TRBD1	TRBJ1-1	TGTGCCAGCAGCTTAGGGGGACAGTTGAACACTGAAGCTTTCTTT	CASSLGGQLNTEAFF
TRBV5-5	NA	TRBD1	TRBJ1-2	TGTGCCAGCAGCTTTCGACAGGGCACCGTTGCGGGCTACACCTTC	CASSFRQGTVAGYTF
TRBV2	NA	NA	TRBJ1-1	TGTGCCAGCAGCGGCGGGGTTCCCAACCCCCACACTGAAGCTTTCTTT	CASSGGVPNPHTEAFF
TRBV21-1	NA	NA	TRBJ1-3	TGTGCCAGCACGACTTCGTCTCGAAACACCATATATTTT	CASTTSSRNTIYF
TRBV24-1	NA	NA	TRBJ1-5	TGTGCCACCAGTGAGAGCGATCAGCCCCAGCATTTT	CATSESDQPQHF
TRBV6-5	NA	TRBD1	TRBJ1-2	TGTGCCAGTACCCCGGGACAGGCCTATGGCTACACCTTC	CASTPGQAYGYTF
TRBV9	once	NA	TRBJ2-3	TGTGCCAGCAGCGTAGTAACAGGGAACGCAGATACGCAGTATTTT	CASSVVTGNADTQYF
TRBV4-3	NA	TRBD1	TRBJ2-5	TGCGCCAGCAGCCAAGATACGGACAGGACAAAGACCCAGTACTTC	CASSQDTDRTKTQYF
TRBV18	NA	NA	TRBJ1-3	TGTGCCAGCTCACCGACTGTTGGAAACTCTGGAAACACCATATATTTT	CASSPTVGNSGNTIYF
TRBV2	once	NA	TRBJ1-2	TGTGCCAGCAGTGAAGCGCTTCGGGGGGGCGTCTATGGCTACACCTTC	CASSEALRGGVYGYTF
TRBV24-1	once	TRBD1	TRBJ1-2	TGTGCCACCAGTGACTCCGGGACAGGGGACTATGGCTACACCTTC	CATSDSGTGDYGYTF
TRBV6-5	NA	NA	TRBJ1-3	TGTGCCAGCAGTATGACAGGCTCTGGAAACACCATATATTTT	CASSMTGSGNTIYF
TRBV7-2	once	NA	TRBJ2-5	TGTGCCAGCAGCTTAGGGGGGCGTCAAGAGACCCAGTACTTC	CASSLGGRQETQYF